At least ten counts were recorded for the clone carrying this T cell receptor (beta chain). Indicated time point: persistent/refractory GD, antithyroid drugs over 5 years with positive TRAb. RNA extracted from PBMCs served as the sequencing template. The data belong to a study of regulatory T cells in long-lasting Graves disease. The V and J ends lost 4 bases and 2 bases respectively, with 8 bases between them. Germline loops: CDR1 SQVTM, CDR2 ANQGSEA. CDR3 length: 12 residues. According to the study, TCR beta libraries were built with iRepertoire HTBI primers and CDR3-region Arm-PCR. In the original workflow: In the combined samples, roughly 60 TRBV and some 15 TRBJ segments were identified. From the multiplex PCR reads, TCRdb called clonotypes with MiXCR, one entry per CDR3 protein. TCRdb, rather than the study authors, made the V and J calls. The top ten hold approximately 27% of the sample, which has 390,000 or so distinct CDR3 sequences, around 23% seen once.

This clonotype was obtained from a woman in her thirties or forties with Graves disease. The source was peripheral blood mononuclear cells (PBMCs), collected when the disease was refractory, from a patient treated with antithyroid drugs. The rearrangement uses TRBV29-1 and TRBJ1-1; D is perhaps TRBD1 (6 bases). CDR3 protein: CSVGRGNTEAFF. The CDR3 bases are TGCAGCGTTGGCAGGGGAAACACTGAAGCTTTCTTT.